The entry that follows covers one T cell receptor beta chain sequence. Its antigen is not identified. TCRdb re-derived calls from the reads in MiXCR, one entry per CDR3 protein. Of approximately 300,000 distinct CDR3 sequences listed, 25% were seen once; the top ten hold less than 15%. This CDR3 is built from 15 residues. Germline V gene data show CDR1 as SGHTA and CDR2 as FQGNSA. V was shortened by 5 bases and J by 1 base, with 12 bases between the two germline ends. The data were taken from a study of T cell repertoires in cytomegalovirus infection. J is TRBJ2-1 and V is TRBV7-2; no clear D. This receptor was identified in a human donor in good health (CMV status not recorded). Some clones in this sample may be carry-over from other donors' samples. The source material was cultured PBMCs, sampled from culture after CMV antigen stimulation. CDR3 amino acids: CASSPQAASYNEQFF. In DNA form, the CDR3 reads TGTGCCAGCAGCCCACAAGCTGCGTCCTACAATGAGCAGTTCTTC.